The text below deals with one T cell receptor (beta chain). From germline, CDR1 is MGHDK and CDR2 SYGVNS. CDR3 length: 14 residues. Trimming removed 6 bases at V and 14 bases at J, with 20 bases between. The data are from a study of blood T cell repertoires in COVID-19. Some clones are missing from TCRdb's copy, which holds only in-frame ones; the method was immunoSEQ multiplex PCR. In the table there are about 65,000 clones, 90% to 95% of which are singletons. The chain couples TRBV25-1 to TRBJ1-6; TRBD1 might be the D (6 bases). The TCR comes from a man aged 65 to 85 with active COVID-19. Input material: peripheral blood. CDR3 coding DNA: TGTGCCAGCAGCGACGACAGGCCAAAGATCACCCTCCACTTT. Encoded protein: CASSDDRPKITLHF.